This note documents a single T cell receptor beta chain sequence. Only a few counts were recorded for this clone. It lacks a known antigen. Base qualities were left out, and no much larger clone turns up one base away. The High Capacity cDNA Reverse Transcription Kit was used to reverse transcribe all of the isolated RNA, meaning that expressed TCRB transcripts were what got sequenced. Deep immunoSEQ sequencing was performed on naive, central memory and regulatory T cell samples, with an average of around 3.5 million total reads per sample. Sorted cells were lysed in RLT buffer, and RNA was extracted using DNase-treated RNeasy Micro or Mini kits according to cell number. To prevent cross-contamination, each cell subset was processed individually, whereas patient and healthy donor samples were processed jointly. The immunoSEQ multiplex PCR was used to amplify TCRB sequences from cDNA, yielding 87-bp fragments that span the CDR3 region. Sequencing of the amplicons was done on the Illumina HiSeq platform. Processing in the source paper ran as follows. Synthetic template baselines were used to correct PCR bias computationally, reads within Hamming distance 2 were collapsed together, and singletons that could not be merged were discarded. Reads were aligned against IMGT so that V, D and J genes, CDR3 length and insertions or deletions at six rearrangement sites could be assigned. Clonotype counts were normalized to sorted cell number within each subset before computing true diversity and Gini coefficients with the tcR R package. The overlap coefficient, calculated on TCRB nucleotide sequences, was used to measure repertoire sharing. The clones in this table, taken by TCRdb from immuneACCESS, are in-frame only. Not every clone is retained; where verified, under half of the shortfall comes from an unresolved V gene, and the cause of the rest is unknown. That table is the source of V, J and clone size, and D and trimming were worked out from the DNA. This sample gives about 220,000 clones in total; approximately 10% of them show up just once. Over 1% of the sample is held by the ten biggest clonotypes.

This specimen comes from a study of beta chain features in type 1 diabetes (dated by TCRdb to 2016 to 2018). Describing the broader study: Patients and healthy donors did not differ in mean age, gender distribution, total cell number or subset yield. A total of about 110 million sorted cells were examined across all samples, and the number of cells per subset was strongly correlated with RNA yield. In the study, TCRB repertoires of sorted circulating CD4+ T cell subsets from recently diagnosed type 1 diabetes patients were compared with those of matched healthy donors. Regulatory and stem cell-like memory subsets were isolated from only 8 patients and roughly eight healthy donors, whereas naive and central memory subsets came from all 30 or so donors. Paper-wide results and their limitations: Patients with type 1 diabetes made fewer insertions and deleted more nucleotides at VDJ recombination sites, implying thymic rearrangement abnormalities. Naive, central memory and regulatory TCRB repertoires appeared more similar among patients than among healthy donors. Because cDNA was sequenced instead of genomic DNA, highly expressing activated cells could be over-represented, though the groups showed no difference in activation or CD3 levels. Shorter templates might be favored by PCR, yet because patient and control samples were amplified and corrected together, any such skew would affect both groups equally. Only small numbers of individuals were included in the HLA sub-analyses, which left unresolved whether HLA type had any influence on TCRB rearrangement. A moderate but significant shortening of TCRB CDR3 length was observed in type 1 diabetes patients in all four CD4+ subsets.

Each donor gave one peripheral blood draw, approximately 100 mL on average, collected into heparinised tubes. A BD FACSAria II was used to sort naive, central memory, regulatory and stem cell-like memory CD4+ T cells with a panel that included CD45RO, CCR7, CD25, CD127, CD95 and CD27. Purity was above 95% for every sorted population. PBMCs were isolated immediately by Lymphoprep density gradient centrifugation and stained directly without culture. To minimize batch effects, samples were stained and sorted in pairs, one healthy donor with one patient per experiment. CDR1 and CDR2, looked up from the germline V gene, are MDHEN and SYDVKM. From its cysteine to its phenylalanine, the CDR3 spans 14 amino acids. Just CDR3 DNA is preserved here, 42 bases in frame from base 1. V drops 10 bases and J drops 0 bases, leaving 16 bases in between.

Input material: central memory CD4+ T cells from blood. The receptor's source is a man aged 18 to 30 in good health. The V and J segments used are TRBV28 and TRBJ2-7; the D gene assignment is perhaps TRBD1 or TRBD2, with each matching 5 bases. The base sequence is TGTGCCACCAGAAGGTCAGGGAGCTCCTACGAGCAGTACTTC. Translation gives CATRRSGSSYEQYF.